These T cell receptor beta chains were read from a single sample in a study of spatial heterogeneity in lung cancer. MiXCR was run by TCRdb on the 5' RACE reads, yielding one entry per CDR3 protein. The profile covers 72,000 or so distinct CDR3 sequences, with less than 9.5% appearing a single time and about 2% taken by the ten largest. The specimen comprised PBMCs, sampled at follow-up. These receptors all come from a female donor with early-stage non-small cell lung cancer. CDR3s include the opening cysteine and the closing phenylalanine or tryptophan.

TRBV21-1 | CASSKDISYEQYF
TRBV20-1 | CSARLSLTDTQYF
TRBV29-1 | CSVEDRGQGYGYTF
TRBV9 | CASSVGGVSVEQYF
TRBV6-5 | CASTRGLNTEAFF
TRBV12-3/TRBV12-4 | CASSPSEAGVGTDTQYF
TRBV7-7 | CASSSGTGYSNEQFF
TRBV20-1 | CSISKGGVSYEQYF
TRBV20-1 | CSARIREGKQGRPYEQYF
TRBV12-3/TRBV12-4 | CASSLDEPQHF
TRBV5-1 | CATSRGVNTEAFF
TRBV19 | CASTGSAGELFF
TRBV20-1 | CSAETPDAERWNEQFF
TRBV6-1 | CASGGTGVNTEAFF
TRBV19 | CASRDINNYGYTF
TRBV9 | CASSPEGGFRETQYF
TRBV2 | CASTPYRTANTEAFF
TRBV7-9 | CASSPGTDGVGRFKKLFF
TRBV28 | CASSPAGLVVRPQETQYF
TRBV27 | CASSLFDGSNQPQHF
TRBV7-2 | CASRKGLRNEQYF
TRBV2 | CASLDRGVEAFF
TRBV28 | CASSRGGEGTDTQYF
TRBV7-2 | CASSPGALGGYGYTF
TRBV11-2 | CASTLLSSYEQYF
TRBV29-1 | CSVETGGAGLHF
TRBV14 | CASSFEKETQYF
TRBV7-9 | CASSPASGPGNTIYF
TRBV20-1 | CSARIPGTSRNEQFF